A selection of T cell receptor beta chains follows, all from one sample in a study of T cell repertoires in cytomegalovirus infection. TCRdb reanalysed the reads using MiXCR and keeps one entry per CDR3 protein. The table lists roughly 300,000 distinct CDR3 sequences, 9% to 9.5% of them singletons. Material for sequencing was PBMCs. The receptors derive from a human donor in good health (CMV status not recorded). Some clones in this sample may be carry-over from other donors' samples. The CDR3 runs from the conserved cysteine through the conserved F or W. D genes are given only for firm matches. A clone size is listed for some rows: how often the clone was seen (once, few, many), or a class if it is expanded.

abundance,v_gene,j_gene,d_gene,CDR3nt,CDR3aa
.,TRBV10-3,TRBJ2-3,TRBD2,TGTGCCATCAGTGAGGCCAGCGGGAGGCCGACGGGTTCGCAGTATTTT,CAISEASGRPTGSQYF
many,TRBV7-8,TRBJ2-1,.,TGTGCCAGCAGCAGAAGCTCCGGGACGAGGAGGTACAATGAGCAGTTCTTC,CASSRSSGTRRYNEQFF
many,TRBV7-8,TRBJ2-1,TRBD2,TGTGCCAGCAGCTTAGCAAGGGTAGCGGGAGGCTACAATGAGCAGTTCTTC,CASSLARVAGGYNEQFF
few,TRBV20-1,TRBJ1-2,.,TGCAGTGCTAGATGGCAGGGATTTGGCTACACCTTC,CSARWQGFGYTF
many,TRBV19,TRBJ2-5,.,TGTGCCAGCAAAGAACCAGGGATCCAAGAGACCCAGTACTTC,CASKEPGIQETQYF
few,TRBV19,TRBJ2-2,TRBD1,TGTGCCAGTAGTGCTTCACAGGGGATCGGGGAGCTGTTTTTT,CASSASQGIGELFF
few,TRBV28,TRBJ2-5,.,TGTGCCAGCAGTTTTATTGGAGGACAGAAAGAGACCCAGTACTTC,CASSFIGGQKETQYF
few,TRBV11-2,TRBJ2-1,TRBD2,TGTGCCAGCAGCTTTAGCGGGACCTACAATGAGCAGTTCTTC,CASSFSGTYNEQFF
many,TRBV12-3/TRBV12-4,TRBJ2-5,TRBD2,TGTGCCAGCAGTTTACGGACTAGCGGGGAAACACAAGAGACCCAGTACTTC,CASSLRTSGETQETQYF
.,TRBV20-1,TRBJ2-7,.,TGCAGTGCTTCCCTGGGGGGGCGCTTAACCGAGCAGTACTTC,CSASLGGRLTEQYF
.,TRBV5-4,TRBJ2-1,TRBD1,TGTGCCAGCAGCTTGGCCCTCGGGACAGGGTCCCTCTACAATGAGCAGTTCTTC,CASSLALGTGSLYNEQFF
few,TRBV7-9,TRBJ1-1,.,TGTGCCAGCAGCTTAGAGGGACCTGAAGCTTTCTTT,CASSLEGPEAFF
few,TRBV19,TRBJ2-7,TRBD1,TGTGCCAGTAGTAGAAGACAGGGGGCCGGCAATTTCTACGAGCAGTACTTC,CASSRRQGAGNFYEQYF
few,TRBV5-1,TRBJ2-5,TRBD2,TGCGCCAGCAGCTTGAGCCCGGGACTAGCGACAGAGACCCAGTACTTC,CASSLSPGLATETQYF
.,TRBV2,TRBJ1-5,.,TGTGCCAGCAGTAGGGGGGTAGGAGGCAATCAGCCCCAGCATTTT,CASSRGVGGNQPQHF
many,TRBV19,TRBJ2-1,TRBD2,TGTGCCAGTACCAAGAGCGGGGGGAATTACAATGAGCAGTTCTTC,CASTKSGGNYNEQFF
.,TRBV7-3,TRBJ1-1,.,TGTGCCAGCAGCTTAGGAAGGATTGAAGCTTTCTTT,CASSLGRIEAFF
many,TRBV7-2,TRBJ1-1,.,TGTGCCAGCAGCCCCTGGAGGGTAACTGAAGCTTTCTTT,CASSPWRVTEAFF
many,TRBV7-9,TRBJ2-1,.,TGTGCCAGCAGCTCGCACGCGCTCTCCTACAATGAGCAGTTCTTC,CASSSHALSYNEQFF
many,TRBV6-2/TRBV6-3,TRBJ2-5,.,TGTGCCAGCAGTTACCTGAGGGACCCTCGGGAGACCCAGTACTTC,CASSYLRDPRETQYF
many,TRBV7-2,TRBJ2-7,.,TGTGCCAGCAGCTTAGACAGGGTTTCCGAGCAGTACTTC,CASSLDRVSEQYF
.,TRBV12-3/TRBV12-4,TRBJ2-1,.,TGTGCCAGCCCGGGTAGGGGTAACAATGAGCAGTTCTTC,CASPGRGNNEQFF
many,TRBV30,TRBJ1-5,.,TGTGCCTGGGCCGGACAGAGCAATCAGCCCCAGCATTTT,CAWAGQSNQPQHF
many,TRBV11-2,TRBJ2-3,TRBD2,TGTGCCAGCAGCTGGACCACTAGCGGGGGCACAGATACGCAGTATTTT,CASSWTTSGGTDTQYF
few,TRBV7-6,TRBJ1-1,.,TGTGCCAGCAGCTTACGGGGGGTGGGCACTGAAGCTTTCTTT,CASSLRGVGTEAFF
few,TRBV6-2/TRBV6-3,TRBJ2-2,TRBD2,TGTGCCAGCAGGACGGGACTAGCCGGCACCGGGGAGCTGTTTTTT,CASRTGLAGTGELFF
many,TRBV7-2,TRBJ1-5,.,TGTGCCAGCAACATCGACGTAGCGACTCGGGGTCAGCCCCAGCATTTT,CASNIDVATRGQPQHF
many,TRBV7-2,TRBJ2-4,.,TGTGCCAGCAGCTTAAGTGCCGGAGCCAAAAACATTCAGTACTTC,CASSLSAGAKNIQYF
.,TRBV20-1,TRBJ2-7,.,TGCAGTGGTAGTCCTTTGGGTGTCTCCTACGAGCAGTACTTC,CSGSPLGVSYEQYF
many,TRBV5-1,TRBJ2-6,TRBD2,TGCGCCAGCAGTCTAGCGGGGATCTCTGGGGCCAACGTCCTGACTTTC,CASSLAGISGANVLTF
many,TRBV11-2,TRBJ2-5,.,TGTGCCAGCAGCACCGTAGCCGGGGGTATAGAGACCCAGTACTTC,CASSTVAGGIETQYF
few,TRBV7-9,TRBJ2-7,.,TGTGCCAGCAGCTTGGGGCCCGCTAGGGACGAGCAGTACTTC,CASSLGPARDEQYF
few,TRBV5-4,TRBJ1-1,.,TGTGCCAGCAGCTCCAGCACTTGGAGCACTGAAGCTTTCTTT,CASSSSTWSTEAFF
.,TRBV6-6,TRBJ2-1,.,TGTGCCAGCAACGCAAGACAGGCTTCCTACTCCTACAATGAGCAGTTCTTC,CASNARQASYSYNEQFF
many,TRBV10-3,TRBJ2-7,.,TGTGCCATCAGTGACGAACCGCGGCAATCGGTGGGCGAGCAGTACTTC,CAISDEPRQSVGEQYF
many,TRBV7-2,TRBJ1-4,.,TGTGCCAGCAGCCCCCGGCGGGGGGCGGTTGGTAATGAAAAACTGTTTTTT,CASSPRRGAVGNEKLFF
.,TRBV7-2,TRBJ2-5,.,TGTGCCAGCAGCTTAGATCTAGGCAGGGTCGGGGAGACCCAGTACTTC,CASSLDLGRVGETQYF
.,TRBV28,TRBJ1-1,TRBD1,TGTGCCAGCAGCTCAGGGGGCGTGCCGAGTGAAGCTTTCTTT,CASSSGGVPSEAFF
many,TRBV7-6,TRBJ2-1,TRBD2,TGTGCCAGCAGCTTGGAGGGCGGGAGCTCCTACAATGAGCAGTTCTTC,CASSLEGGSSYNEQFF
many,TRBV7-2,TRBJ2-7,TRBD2,TGTGCCAGCAGCTTAGGGCTAGCGGGAGTTTTCGCCTACGAGCAGTACTTC,CASSLGLAGVFAYEQYF
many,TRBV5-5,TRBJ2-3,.,TGTGCCAGCAGCTTCCGCGGATCGGGGAGCACAGATACGCAGTATTTT,CASSFRGSGSTDTQYF
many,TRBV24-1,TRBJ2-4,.,TGTGCCACCAGTGATAAGGCTAGCAACTACATTCAGTACTTC,CATSDKASNYIQYF
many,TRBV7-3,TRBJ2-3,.,TGTGCCAGCAGTAGCGGCCATAGCACAGATACGCAGTATTTT,CASSSGHSTDTQYF
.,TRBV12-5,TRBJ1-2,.,TGTGCTAGTGGTCCCGACTCGGGAGGGAACACCTTC,CASGPDSGGNTF
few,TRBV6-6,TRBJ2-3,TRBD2,TGTGCCAGCATCCAGACTAGCGGGAGATCAGATACGCAGTATTTT,CASIQTSGRSDTQYF
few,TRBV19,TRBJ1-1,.,TGTGCCAGTAGTATAGGTGGATTCAACACTGAAGCTTTCTTT,CASSIGGFNTEAFF
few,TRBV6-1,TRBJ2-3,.,TGTGCCAGCAGTGAATACCCCCAGGGGTCTCCCACAGATACGCAGTATTTT,CASSEYPQGSPTDTQYF
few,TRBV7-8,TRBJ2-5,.,TGTGCCAGCAGCCCCCGGAGCGGTGGGGAGACCCAGTACTTC,CASSPRSGGETQYF
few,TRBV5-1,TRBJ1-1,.,TGCGCCAGCAGCCCTTTTGGGGAAGAATTGACTGAAGCTTTCTTT,CASSPFGEELTEAFF
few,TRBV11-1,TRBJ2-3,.,TGTGCCAGCAGCTTAGCAGCGGGCCCCACAGATACGCAGTATTTT,CASSLAAGPTDTQYF
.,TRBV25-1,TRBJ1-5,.,TGTGCCAGCAGGGGGGATCCAAGAGACAGTAGCAATCAGCCCCAGCATTTT,CASRGDPRDSSNQPQHF
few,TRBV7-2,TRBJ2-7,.,TGTGCCAGCAGCAAATTTCTAGGGCACGAGCAGTACTTC,CASSKFLGHEQYF
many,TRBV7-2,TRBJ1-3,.,TGTGCCAGCAGCTTATACCACCGAGGGACCGGAAACACCATATATTTT,CASSLYHRGTGNTIYF
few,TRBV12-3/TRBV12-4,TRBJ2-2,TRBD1,TGTGCCAGCAGTCCACAGGGGGCGCGAAACGGGGAGCTGTTTTTT,CASSPQGARNGELFF